This TCR beta chain was captured in a study of cytomegalovirus exposure and HLA in healthy donors. Study in general: The early release's HLA-typed donors yielded approximately 81 million unique TCRs.

PCR amplification relied on 60 Vbeta primers (plus 13 Jbeta primers). Assay used: immunoSEQ multiplex PCR; TCRdb lists only in-frame clones, some missing. The sample shows about 160,000 clones, roughly four fifths of them seen only once. Trimming removed 6 bases from V and 5 bases from J, with 19 bases in between. Germline V gene sequence: CDR1 ENHRY, CDR2 SYGVKD. This CDR3 comprises 16 residues. Sequences were obtained from PBMCs. The chain couples TRBV10-3 to TRBJ2-2; tentative D call: TRBD1 (6 bases). This clonotype was sampled from a man aged 18 to 30 in good health and CMV-seronegative. CDR3 sequence: CAIRGSTGADTGELFF. Here the CDR3 DNA reads TGTGCCATCAGAGGATCGACAGGAGCGGATACCGGGGAGCTGTTTTTT.